This entry lists 7 T cell receptor beta chains sequenced from one sample in a study of vaccination and CD4 T cells after COVID-19 (dated by TCRdb to between 2021 and 2022). The library was produced with PCR. The reads were generated on an Illumina iSeq 100. DNA from cultured CD4+ T cells was subjected to TCR sequencing with the Oncomine TCR Beta short-read assay at the Johns Hopkins FTIC core. TCRdb redid the processing of the public reads, applying fastp at Q25 and MiXCR, and retained in-frame beta chains. Rows are unified per CDR3 protein, each entry keeping the most common DNA and genes. Here the sample has about 20,000 distinct CDR3 sequences; around 45% occur a single time. The ten biggest clones cover 2.5% to 3.5% of the sample. This sample's treatment or condition label indicates: 10-day PBMC culture with coronavirus spike peptide pools or control peptides (ViraFEST assay). Their antigens remain unidentified.

This sample comprised CD4+ T cells from blood, cultured in vitro, obtained after SARS-CoV-2 vaccination. These receptors originate from a human donor who had recovered from COVID-19.

This clonotype is labeled medium-sized. The V and J genes are TRBV19 and TRBJ2-5, with D possibly being TRBD1 (5 bases). Germline lookup yields CDR1 LNHDA and CDR2 SQIVND (reference sequence). The CDR3 runs to 14 residues. Trimming pared 3 bases from V and 7 bases from J, leaving 15 bases between. The DNA of the CDR3 is TGTGCCAGTAGTATTGGACGCTCCCAGGGGACCCAGTACTTC. As protein: CASSIGRSQGTQYF.

A word on this clonotype: One end of the junction fails to match germline, which may point to a read error. The rearrangement uses TRBV7-8 and TRBJ1-6, with a tentative D call TRBD1 (5 bases). The length of the CDR3 is 17 residues. CDR1 is SGHVS and CDR2 is FQNEAQ in the germline V gene. CDR3 in amino acids: CASSFFGRGGDNSPLHF. CDR3 bases: TGTGCCAGTAGCTTCTTTGGTCGCGGGGGGGATAATTCACCCCTCCACTTT.

This sequence joins TRBV19 and TRBJ1-5, with D tentatively TRBD1 (6 bases). CDR1 is LNHDA and CDR2 is SQIVND in the germline V gene (reference sequence). Between the trimmed V and J ends, which lost 0 bases and 3 bases, there was a span of 15 bases. CDR3 length equals 17 residues. The CDR3 bases are TGTGCCAGTAGTATAGATTCGTGGGGACAAATCAATCAGCCCCAGCATTTT. The encoded protein is CASSIDSWGQINQPQHF.

The chain couples TRBV6-5 to TRBJ1-5; tentative D call: TRBD1 (6 bases). The CDR3 is 15 amino acids. The ends were cut back, 0 bases at V and 7 bases at J, with 13 bases in the middle. The V gene's germline CDR1 is MNHEY and CDR2 SVGAGI. This chain's CDR3 is CASSYSAETGQPQHF. As DNA, the CDR3 is TGTGCCAGCAGTTACTCGGCAGAAACAGGGCAGCCCCAGCATTTT.

J is TRBJ1-2 and V is TRBV19, with D hard to call. Germline V gives CDR1 LNHDA, CDR2 SQIVND (reference sequence). The length of the CDR3 is 12 residues. V was cut by 5 bases and J by 8 bases, with 12 bases left in between. The CDR3 protein is CASSQLTQGYTF. CDR3 DNA sequence: TGTGCCAGTAGTCAACTCACACAGGGCTACACCTTC.

This chain connects TRBV19 to TRBJ1-1; TRBD1 is a possible D gene (6 bases). This CDR3 has 15 amino acids. The V gene's germline CDR1 is LNHDA and CDR2 SQIVND (reference sequence). Trimming stripped 3 bases from V and 1 base from J, with 12 bases between. This CDR3 is CASSISGQRNTEAFF. CDR3 nucleotide sequence: TGTGCCAGTAGTATCTCAGGACAGAGGAACACTGAAGCTTTCTTT. Combining the CDR3 with reference TRBV19 and TRBJ1-1 gives the whole variable domain DGGITQSPKYLFRKEGQNVTLSCEQNLNHDAMYWYRQDPGQGLRLIYYSQIVNDFQKGDIAEGYSVSREKKESFPLTVTSAQKNPTAFYLCASSISGQRNTEAFFGQGTRLTVV.

The chain has TRBV12-3 or TRBV12-4 and TRBJ2-3, with D unresolved. The CDR3 runs to 13 residues. Trimming pared 7 bases from V and 8 bases from J, leaving 16 bases between. Here the CDR3 reads CASTNQRSGTQYF. For the CDR3, the DNA is TGTGCCAGCACCAACCAAAGGTCAGGTACGCAGTATTTT.